This TCR beta chain was obtained from a study of OX40 agonist ivuxolimab in advanced cancers. The wider study: Checkpoint inhibitors had been given previously to under 50% of patients.

V shed 0 bases and J 5 bases; nucleotides not matched to a gene: 7. Germline CDR1 reads SEHNR; CDR2 reads FQNEAQ (reference sequence). CDR3 size: 15 residues. It was autoimmune disease history or systemic immunosuppression that excluded patients. The protocol was immunoSEQ multiplex PCR, while the TCRdb copy is restricted to in-frame clones and leaves out a portion. The data show about 52,000 clones, 80% to 95% seen once. The sequence was obtained from an adult with an advanced solid tumor such as melanoma, head and neck, liver or kidney cancer. Sequenced here: CD4+ or CD8+ T cells sorted from blood, sampled in a trial of the OX40 agonist ivuxolimab. The chain has TRBV7-9 and TRBJ2-7, with 7 bases lining up with TRBD1. The CDR3 loop reads CASSLAAGGIDEQYF. In DNA, the CDR3 is TGTGCCAGCAGCTTAGCGGCAGGGGGTATAGACGAGCAGTACTTC.